The 30 T cell receptor beta chains given below trace back to one sample, sequenced in a study of CD8 T cells in ankylosing spondylitis. TCRdb called the 5' RACE reads again in MiXCR, with one record for every CDR3 protein. The table has hundreds of thousands of distinct CDR3 sequences, roughly a third seen once. Sequences were obtained from blood, either unsorted or a sorted T cell fraction (not recorded which). These receptors were taken from a male donor with ankylosing spondylitis or in good health (not recorded which).

This clonotype was detected a few times. This chain connects TRBV9 to TRBJ2-7; the D gene is possibly TRBD1 (6 bases). This CDR3 contains 15 residues. Trimming removed 3 bases at V and 0 bases at J, with 13 bases between. Germline lookup yields CDR1 SGDLS and CDR2 YYNGEE. CDR3 nucleotides: TGTGCCAGCAGCGGGGGACAAATGAGCTCCTACGAGCAGTACTTC. This translates into CASSGGQMSSYEQYF.

In DNA form, the CDR3 reads TGCAGCGTTCCGAGACAGGGCAGTCAGGATGGCTACACCTTC. Protein: CSVPRQGSQDGYTF. V gene TRBV29-1 combines with J gene TRBJ1-2; 7 bases line up with TRBD1. Germline trimming cut 5 bases from V and 6 bases from J; bases unmatched to any gene: 12. Germline CDR1 is SQVTM and CDR2 is ANQGSEA. The length of the CDR3 is 14 residues.

The V gene is TRBV12-3 or TRBV12-4, the J gene TRBJ1-4; no clear D gene. The germline V and J ends were trimmed by 8 bases and 8 bases, with 18 bases remaining between them. This CDR3 region has 14 residues. The CDR3 bases are TGTGCCAGCGGCTTCGGGTGGAGGCTGGAAAAACTGTTTTTT. As protein: CASGFGWRLEKLFF.

This clonotype was counted once. V and J are TRBV10-3 and TRBJ2-7, with unresolved D. CDR3 length equals 18 residues. Trimming shortened V by 1 base and J by 4 bases, and 23 bases separated the two germline ends. Looked up from germline, CDR1 is ENHRY and CDR2 is SYGVKD. The CDR3 sequence: CAISEYRPGPVGTYEQYF. The CDR3 DNA follows: TGTGCCATCAGTGAGTATCGGCCCGGCCCAGTCGGCACATACGAGCAGTACTTC.

The V and J genes are TRBV3-1 and TRBJ1-1, with D possibly matching TRBD1 (6 bases). The CDR3 loop spans 13 amino acids. Deletions cut 2 bases from V and 8 bases from J, with 12 bases between. From germline, CDR1 is LGHDT and CDR2 YNNKEL (reference sequence). CDR3 sequence reads: CASSQRGGSEAFF. The CDR3 DNA sequence: TGTGCCAGCAGCCAAAGGGGGGGGTCCGAAGCTTTCTTT.

This clonotype has just a few counts. The chain is built from TRBV20-1 and TRBJ1-1; D uncertain. Per germline, CDR1 DFQATT and CDR2 SNEGSKA (reference sequence). V was pared by 7 bases and J by 1 base, with 7 bases between. The CDR3 extends over 11 amino acids. CDR3 region: CSEQPNTEAFF. The DNA for the CDR3 is TGCAGTGAACAGCCGAACACTGAAGCTTTCTTT.

This clonotype was observed a handful of times. This sequence joins TRBV10-3 and TRBJ2-1, with a tentative D call TRBD2 (6 bases). Trimming removed 0 bases at V and 4 bases at J, with 19 bases between. Germline CDR1 reads ENHRY; CDR2 reads SYGVKD. This CDR3 spans 18 amino acids. The CDR3 here is CAISESTGWGDRYNEQFF. DNA for the CDR3: TGTGCCATCAGTGAGTCGACGGGGTGGGGGGACCGGTACAATGAGCAGTTCTTC.

This clonotype was observed a single time. This rearrangement joins TRBV7-2 to TRBJ2-1; 13 positions agree with TRBD2. CDR1 SGHTA and CDR2 FQGNSA come from the germline V gene. J was trimmed by 12 bases and V by 5 bases; bases with no gene match: 10. The CDR3 totals 15 residues. The CDR3: CASSILAGGPGGQFF. The CDR3 DNA sequence: TGTGCCAGCAGCATACTAGCGGGGGGGCCAGGTGGGCAGTTCTTC.

V is TRBV9 and J is TRBJ2-5; D gene ambiguous. The CDR3 consists of 12 residues. The germline V and J ends were trimmed by 3 bases and 7 bases, with 10 bases remaining between them. CDR1 SGDLS and CDR2 YYNGEE come from the germline V gene. The CDR3 DNA sequence: TGTGCCAGCAGCGCCATCTCGGGGACCCAGTACTTC. Its protein is CASSAISGTQYF.

CDR3 sequence reads: CASSFGTGGETQYF. As DNA, the CDR3 is TGTGCCAGCAGCTTCGGGACAGGGGGAGAGACCCAGTACTTC. The chain carries TRBV5-5 and TRBJ2-5; 11 bases map to TRBD1. Germline assignment: CDR1 SGHKS and CDR2 YYEKEE (reference sequence). V trimming: 2 bases; J trimming: 4 bases; junction bases outside the gene matches: 1. This CDR3 region has 14 residues.

The chain combines TRBV28 with TRBJ2-3; D is unresolved. This CDR3 contains 12 residues. In germline, CDR1 is MDHEN, CDR2 SYDVKM. Between the trimmed V and J ends, which lost 5 bases and 6 bases, there was a span of 9 bases. Here the CDR3 reads CASSTASDTQYF. The CDR3, as DNA: TGTGCCAGCAGTACGGCCTCGGATACGCAGTATTTT.

The chain joins TRBV6-1 to TRBJ2-5; 7 nucleotides line up with TRBD1. The CDR3 sequence is 14 residues long. Per germline, CDR1 MNHNS and CDR2 SASEGT. Germline trimming cut 6 bases from V and 1 base from J; bases unmatched to any gene: 5. The CDR3 is CASRATGIQETQYF. DNA for the CDR3: TGTGCCAGCAGGGCGACAGGGATCCAAGAGACCCAGTACTTC.

J is TRBJ2-3 and V is TRBV12-3 or TRBV12-4; D is possibly TRBD1 (5 bases). Trimming shortened V by 0 bases and J by 0 bases, and 7 bases separated the two germline ends. The CDR3 runs to 15 residues. The CDR3 loop reads CASSLADRSTDTQYF. The CDR3 nucleotides are TGTGCCAGCAGTTTAGCCGACAGAAGCACAGATACGCAGTATTTT.

J is TRBJ2-1 and V is TRBV29-1; TRBD2 agrees at 9 bases. The V segment lost 6 bases and the J segment 5 bases; nucleotides outside the gene matches: 14. The V gene's germline CDR1 is SQVTM and CDR2 ANQGSEA. CDR3 length: 16 residues. CDR3 in amino acids: CSVRSLAGGTNNEQFF. Written as DNA, the CDR3 is TGCAGCGTGCGGTCACTGGCGGGGGGGACGAACAATGAGCAGTTCTTC.

V gene TRBV12-3 or TRBV12-4 combines with J gene TRBJ2-1, with D maybe TRBD2 (6 bases). Trimming stripped 7 bases from V and 0 bases from J, with 13 bases between. The CDR3 is 15 residues long. DNA for the CDR3: TGTGCCAGCACCCTGAGCGGGCCCTCCTACAATGAGCAGTTCTTC. Translated: CASTLSGPSYNEQFF.

The table lists this clonotype with many counts. The DNA for the CDR3 is TGTGCCAGCAGGCTACTGGATCCTATCAATGAGCAGTTCTTC. As protein: CASRLLDPINEQFF. The chain recombines TRBV12-3 or TRBV12-4 with TRBJ2-1; D gene unclear. V shed 6 bases and J shed 6 bases, with 15 bases lying between them. CDR3 size: 14 residues.

The chain recombines TRBV7-6 with TRBJ2-3; D is possibly TRBD2 (6 bases). CDR1 and CDR2 from the germline V gene are SGHVS and FNYEAQ. V was clipped by 3 bases and J by 6 bases, with 13 bases between them. The CDR3 loop spans 14 amino acids. In nucleotides, the CDR3 is TGTGCCAGCAGCTTTTCCGGGAGATGGGATACGCAGTATTTT. As protein: CASSFSGRWDTQYF. The full variable domain, completed using reference TRBV7-6 and TRBJ2-3, is GAGVSQSPRYKVTKRGQDVALRCDPISGHVSLYWYRQALGQGPEFLTYFNYEAQQDKSGLPNDRFSAERPEGSISTLTIQRTEQRDSAMYRCASSFSGRWDTQYFGPGTRLTVL.

This clonotype was detected only once. The chain links TRBV3-1 to TRBJ2-7; D tentatively reads TRBD1 or TRBD2 (5 bases each). V lost 4 bases and J 3 bases, leaving 22 bases between the germline ends. Germline V gene lookup returns CDR1 LGHDT and CDR2 YNNKEL (reference sequence). The CDR3 is 17 residues long. The CDR3 loop is CASSPPGATSPYYEQYF. The CDR3 DNA reads as TGTGCCAGCAGCCCCCCCGGGGCAACGTCGCCCTACTACGAGCAGTACTTC.

The V call is TRBV25-1, the J call TRBJ1-5; 8 positions agree with TRBD1. Germline values: CDR1 MGHDK, CDR2 SYGVNS. The CDR3 runs 15 residues. V lost 6 bases to trimming and J lost 9 bases; unmatched junction nucleotides: 13. CDR3 sequence: CASRSSRVRGRPQHF. DNA for the CDR3: TGTGCCAGCAGATCTTCAAGGGTCAGGGGGCGGCCCCAGCATTTT.

This sequence joins TRBV5-1 and TRBJ2-3; tentatively, D is TRBD2 (7 bases). The CDR3 consists of 14 residues. V was clipped by 1 base and J by 5 bases, with 11 bases between them. Germline V lookup: CDR1 SGHRS, CDR2 YFSETQ. CDR3: CASSLTGRGDTQYF. CDR3 in DNA: TGCGCCAGCAGCTTGACAGGGAGGGGAGATACGCAGTATTTT.

This clonotype was seen more than once but under ten times. The rearrangement uses TRBV6-4 and TRBJ2-2, with a possible D match to TRBD2 (6 bases). V lost 3 bases and J 6 bases, leaving 11 bases between the germline ends. Germline assignment: CDR1 MRHNA and CDR2 SNTAGT. The CDR3 spans 14 residues. The CDR3 nucleotides are TGTGCCAGCAGTGATGTTGGAGGGGCCGGGGAGCTGTTTTTT. Encoded protein: CASSDVGGAGELFF.

The CDR3 DNA is TGCAGTGCTAGCGGGCAGGGAATCTCGCGAGGGCAGTACTTC. This encodes CSASGQGISRGQYF. This chain links TRBV20-1 with TRBJ2-7; tentative D call: TRBD1 (5 bases). Deletions cut 3 bases from V and 9 bases from J, with 21 bases between. CDR1 and CDR2 from the germline V gene are DFQATT and SNEGSKA (reference sequence). The CDR3 totals 14 residues.

The chain employs TRBV4-1 and TRBJ2-7; 8 bases match TRBD1. Germline CDR1 MGHRA, CDR2 YSYEKL. V shed 5 bases and J 4 bases; nucleotides not matched to a gene: 10. The CDR3 covers 15 residues. CDR3 sequence reads: CASSSPGTGFYEQYF. In DNA form, the CDR3 reads TGCGCCAGCAGCTCGCCCGGGACAGGATTTTACGAGCAGTACTTC.

The CDR3 loop reads CASSTITSRTQYF. CDR3 sequence (DNA): TGTGCCAGCAGTACCATTACTAGTCGGACGCAGTATTTT. The chain joins TRBV27 to TRBJ2-3, with a weak D call TRBD2 (5 bases). The germline CDR1 and CDR2 sequences are MNHEY and SMNVEV (reference sequence). This CDR3 spans 13 amino acids. Trimming removed 5 bases from V and 9 bases from J, with 15 bases in between.

The chain carries TRBV12-3 or TRBV12-4 and TRBJ1-1; 8 positions match TRBD1. The CDR3 loop spans 14 amino acids. Trimming took 2 bases from V and 5 from J; bases not matched to a gene: 4. CDR3 sequence: CASSLQGAQTEAFF. As DNA, the CDR3 is TGTGCCAGCAGTTTACAGGGGGCCCAGACTGAAGCTTTCTTT.

The rearrangement links TRBV20-1 to TRBJ1-2, with D hard to call. The length of the CDR3 is 11 residues. V was clipped by 3 bases and J by 4 bases, with 6 bases between them. The germline CDR1 and CDR2 sequences are DFQATT and SNEGSKA (reference sequence). The CDR3 DNA sequence: TGCAGTGCTAGCCCAGGCTATGGCTACACCTTC. It encodes CSASPGYGYTF.

This clonotype was counted between two and nine times. This sequence joins TRBV5-1 and TRBJ2-5; D gene ambiguous. The germline V gene has CDR1 SGHRS and CDR2 YFSETQ. V was cut by 2 bases and J by 5 bases, with 7 bases left in between. The CDR3 is made up of 12 amino acids. CDR3 amino acids: CASSLNEETQYF. The CDR3 nucleotides read TGCGCCAGCAGCTTAAACGAGGAGACCCAGTACTTC.

This clonotype came up a few times. The CDR3 DNA sequence: TGTGCCAGCAGCTTAGCAGGGGACAATCAGCCCCAGCATTTT. It yields the protein CASSLAGDNQPQHF. The rearrangement links TRBV7-9 to TRBJ1-5, with D possibly being TRBD1 (5 bases). The V end lost 0 bases, the J end lost 3 bases, and 6 bases lay between the germline ends. Germline V gene data show CDR1 as SEHNR and CDR2 as FQNEAQ (reference sequence). CDR3 length: 14 amino acids. The full variable domain, in which reference TRBV7-9 and TRBJ1-5 provide the parts outside the CDR3, is DTGVSQNPRHKITKRGQNVTFRCDPISEHNRLYWYRQTLGQGPEFLTYFQNEAQLEKSRLLSDRFSAERPKGSFSTLEIQRTEQGDSAMYLCASSLAGDNQPQHFGDGTRLSIL.

This sequence joins TRBV9 and TRBJ2-5, with TRBD2 as a possible D gene (6 bases). Germline V lookup: CDR1 SGDLS, CDR2 YYNGEE. Trimming cost V 2 bases and J 3 bases, with 14 bases left between them. The CDR3 runs 15 residues. The CDR3 DNA sequence: TGTGCCAGCAGCGTCCTTAGCGGCCGAGAAGAGACCCAGTACTTC. It is translated as CASSVLSGREETQYF.

The J gene is TRBJ2-7, the V gene TRBV5-5, with D maybe TRBD1 (6 bases). Germline-derived CDR1 and CDR2 are SGHKS and YYEKEE (reference sequence). There are 12 residues in the CDR3. The V end was cut by 4 bases, the J end by 5 bases, with 10 bases between. The CDR3 protein is CASSRDTHEQYF. CDR3 bases: TGTGCCAGCAGCCGGGACACTCACGAGCAGTACTTC. Filled out from reference TRBV5-5 and TRBJ2-7, the complete variable domain reads DAGVTQSPTHLIKTRGQQVTLRCSPISGHKSVSWYQQVLGQGPQFIFQYYEKEERGRGNFPDRFSARQFPNYSSELNVNALLLGDSALYLCASSRDTHEQYFGPGTRLTVT.